This T cell receptor (beta chain) was captured by sequencing in a study of OX40 agonist ivuxolimab in advanced cancers. About the research overall: Cancers in dose escalation were hepatocellular, melanoma, renal cell and head and neck. Three patients, one with hepatocellular carcinoma and two with cutaneous melanoma, responded partially.

The length of the CDR3 is 15 residues. V lost 1 base and J lost 2, with 6 bases in between. Germline-derived CDR1 and CDR2 are KGHSH and LQKENI. Assay used: immunoSEQ multiplex PCR; TCRdb lists only in-frame clones, some missing. Of 60,000 or so clones in the sample, approximately 85% were seen once. This sequence was found in an adult with an advanced solid tumor such as melanoma, head and neck, liver or kidney cancer. The rearrangement uses TRBV18 and TRBJ2-6, with D unresolved. The sample in question was CD4+ or CD8+ T cells sorted from blood, obtained in a trial of the OX40 agonist ivuxolimab. CDR3 sequence reads: CASSPQETGANVLTF. In DNA, the CDR3 is TGTGCCAGCTCACCACAAGAGACTGGGGCCAACGTCCTGACTTTC.